The subject of this entry is one T cell receptor (beta chain). The CDR3 extends over 13 amino acids. Germline V CDR1 and CDR2: SGHRS, YFSETQ. V was cut by 0 bases and J by 5 bases, with 5 bases left in between. This sample is part of a study of blood T cell repertoires in COVID-19. Study at large: T cells, B-cell-depleted T cells, or PBMCs provided the cDNA or gDNA that served as material.

The age range of participants was about 18 to 90 years, with residence in around 22 US areas. In the authors' workflow: Amplification of reference gene primers was used by the study to estimate nucleated cell counts. This table comes from immunoSEQ multiplex PCR, and its TCRdb copy is limited to in-frame clones, with some not included. The V and J calls and clone size come from that table; D and trimming were worked out from the DNA. The profile shows over 350,000 clones, roughly nine tenths of them singletons. This TCR derives from a woman aged 18-29 years with acute COVID-19. The specimen sequenced was PBMCs or T cells enriched from blood (not recorded which). This chain uses TRBV5-1 with TRBJ2-2; D ambiguous. CDR3 DNA sequence: TGCGCCAGCAGCTTGGGCGTTACCGGGGAGCTGTTTTTT. Its protein product is CASSLGVTGELFF.